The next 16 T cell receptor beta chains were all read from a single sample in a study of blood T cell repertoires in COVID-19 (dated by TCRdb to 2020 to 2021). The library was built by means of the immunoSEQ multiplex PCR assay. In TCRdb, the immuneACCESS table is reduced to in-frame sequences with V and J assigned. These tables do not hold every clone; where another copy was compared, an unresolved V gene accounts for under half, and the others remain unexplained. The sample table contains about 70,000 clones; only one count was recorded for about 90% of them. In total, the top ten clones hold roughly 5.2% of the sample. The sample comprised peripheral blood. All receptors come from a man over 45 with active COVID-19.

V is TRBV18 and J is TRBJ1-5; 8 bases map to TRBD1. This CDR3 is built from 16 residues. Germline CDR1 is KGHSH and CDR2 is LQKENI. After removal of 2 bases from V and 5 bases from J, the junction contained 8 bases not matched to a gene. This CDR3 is CASSPARQGTDQPQHF. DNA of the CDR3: TGTGCCAGCTCACCAGCTCGACAGGGGACAGATCAGCCCCAGCATTTT.

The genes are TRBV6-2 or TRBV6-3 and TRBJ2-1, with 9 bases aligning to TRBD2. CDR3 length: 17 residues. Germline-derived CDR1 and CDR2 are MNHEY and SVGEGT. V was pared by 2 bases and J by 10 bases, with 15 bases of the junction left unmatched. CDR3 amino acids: CASSYLSSGRPSGEQFF. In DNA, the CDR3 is TGTGCCAGCAGTTACCTTTCCAGCGGGAGGCCCTCGGGGGAGCAGTTCTTC.

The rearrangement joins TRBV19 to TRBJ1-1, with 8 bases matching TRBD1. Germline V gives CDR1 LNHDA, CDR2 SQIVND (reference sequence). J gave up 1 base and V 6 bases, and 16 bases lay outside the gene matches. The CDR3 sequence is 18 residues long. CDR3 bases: TGTGCCAGTAGGAAACTAACAGGCAGGGGGCTGGGGAACACTGAAGCTTTCTTT. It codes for CASRKLTGRGLGNTEAFF. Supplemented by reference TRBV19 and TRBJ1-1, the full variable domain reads DGGITQSPKYLFRKEGQNVTLSCEQNLNHDAMYWYRQDPGQGLRLIYYSQIVNDFQKGDIAEGYSVSREKKESFPLTVTSAQKNPTAFYLCASRKLTGRGLGNTEAFFGQGTRLTVV.

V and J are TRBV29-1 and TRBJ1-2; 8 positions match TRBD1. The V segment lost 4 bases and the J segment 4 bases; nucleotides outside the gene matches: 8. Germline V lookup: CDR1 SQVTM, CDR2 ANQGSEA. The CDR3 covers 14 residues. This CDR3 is CSVGDRGKIYGYTF. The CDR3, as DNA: TGCAGCGTTGGTGACAGGGGCAAAATCTATGGCTACACCTTC.

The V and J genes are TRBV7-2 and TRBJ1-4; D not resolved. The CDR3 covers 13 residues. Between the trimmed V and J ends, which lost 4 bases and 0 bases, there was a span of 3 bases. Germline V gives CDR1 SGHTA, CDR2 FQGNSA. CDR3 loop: CASSYSTNEKLFF. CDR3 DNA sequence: TGTGCCAGCAGCTACTCAACTAATGAAAAACTGTTTTTT. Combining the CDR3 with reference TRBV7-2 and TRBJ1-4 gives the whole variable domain GAGVSQSPSNKVTEKGKDVELRCDPISGHTALYWYRQSLGQGLEFLIYFQGNSAPDKSGLPSDRFSAERTGGSVSTLTIQRTQQEDSAVYLCASSYSTNEKLFFGSGTQLSVL.

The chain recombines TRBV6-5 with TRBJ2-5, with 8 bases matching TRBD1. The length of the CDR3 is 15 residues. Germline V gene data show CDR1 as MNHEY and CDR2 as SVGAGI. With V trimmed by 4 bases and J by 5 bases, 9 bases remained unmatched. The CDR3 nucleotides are TGTGCCAGCAGTTTAGTCAGGGGGCTGTTTGAGACCCAGTACTTC. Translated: CASSLVRGLFETQYF.

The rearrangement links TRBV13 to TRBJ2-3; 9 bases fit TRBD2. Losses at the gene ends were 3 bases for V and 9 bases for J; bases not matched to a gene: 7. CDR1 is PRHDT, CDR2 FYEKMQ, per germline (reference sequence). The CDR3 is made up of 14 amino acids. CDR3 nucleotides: TGTGCCAGCAGCTTGGCGGGAGGGCCGAGGACGCAGTATTTT. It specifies CASSLAGGPRTQYF.

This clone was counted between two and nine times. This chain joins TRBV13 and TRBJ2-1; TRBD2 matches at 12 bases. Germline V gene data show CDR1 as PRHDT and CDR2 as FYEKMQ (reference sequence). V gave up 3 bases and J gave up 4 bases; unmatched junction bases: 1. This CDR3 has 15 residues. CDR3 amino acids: CASSFGTSGYNEQFF. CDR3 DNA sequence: TGTGCCAGCAGCTTCGGGACTAGCGGGTACAATGAGCAGTTCTTC.

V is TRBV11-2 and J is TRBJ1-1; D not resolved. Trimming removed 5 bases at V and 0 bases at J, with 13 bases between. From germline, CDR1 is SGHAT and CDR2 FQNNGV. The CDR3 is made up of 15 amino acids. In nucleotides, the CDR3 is TGTGCCAGCAGCCCCCTGAGTGTCTTGAACACTGAAGCTTTCTTT. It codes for CASSPLSVLNTEAFF.

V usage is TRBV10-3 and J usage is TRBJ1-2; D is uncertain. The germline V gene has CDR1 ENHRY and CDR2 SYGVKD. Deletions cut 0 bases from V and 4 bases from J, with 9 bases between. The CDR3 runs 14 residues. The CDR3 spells CAISESGRLYGYTF. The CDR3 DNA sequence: TGTGCCATCAGTGAGTCAGGAAGACTCTATGGCTACACCTTC.

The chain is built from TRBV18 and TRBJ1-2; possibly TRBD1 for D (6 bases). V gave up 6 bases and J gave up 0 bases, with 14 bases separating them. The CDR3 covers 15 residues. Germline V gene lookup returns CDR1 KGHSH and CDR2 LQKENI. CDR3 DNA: TGTGCCAGCTCGCTCACAGGGAGAACTAACTATGGCTACACCTTC. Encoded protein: CASSLTGRTNYGYTF.

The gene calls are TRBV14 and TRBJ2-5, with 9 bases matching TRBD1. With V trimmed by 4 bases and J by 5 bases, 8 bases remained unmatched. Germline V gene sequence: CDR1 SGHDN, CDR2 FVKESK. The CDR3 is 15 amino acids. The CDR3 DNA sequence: TGTGCCAGCAGCCTGGGACAGGGAATTCCGGAGACCCAGTACTTC. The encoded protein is CASSLGQGIPETQYF.

The CDR3 nucleotides read TGTGCCAGTAGTAACGGACAGGGACGGGCTGAAGGGCTGAACACTGAAGCTTTCTTT. Translated, it gives CASSNGQGRAEGLNTEAFF. The chain carries TRBV19 and TRBJ1-1; 8 bases match TRBD1. J was trimmed by 0 bases and V by 4 bases; bases with no gene match: 16. CDR3 length: 19 residues. The germline V gene encodes CDR1 LNHDA and CDR2 SQIVND (reference sequence).

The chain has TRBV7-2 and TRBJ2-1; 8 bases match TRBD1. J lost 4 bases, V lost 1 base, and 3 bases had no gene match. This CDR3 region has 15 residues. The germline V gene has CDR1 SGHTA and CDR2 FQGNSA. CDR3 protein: CASSLVGTGYNEQFF. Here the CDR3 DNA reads TGTGCCAGCAGCTTAGTCGGGACAGGATACAATGAGCAGTTCTTC.

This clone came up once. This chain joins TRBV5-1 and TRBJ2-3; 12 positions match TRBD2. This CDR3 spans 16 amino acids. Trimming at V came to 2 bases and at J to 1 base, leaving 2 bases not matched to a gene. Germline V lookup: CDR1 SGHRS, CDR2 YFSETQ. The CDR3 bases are TGCGCCAGCAGCTTCAGACTAGCGGGGGGCACAGATACGCAGTATTTT. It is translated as CASSFRLAGGTDTQYF.

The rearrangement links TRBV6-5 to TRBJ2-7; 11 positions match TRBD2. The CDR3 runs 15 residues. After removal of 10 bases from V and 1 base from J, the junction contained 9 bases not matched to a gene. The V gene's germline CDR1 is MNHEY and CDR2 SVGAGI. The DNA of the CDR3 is TGTGCCACCAAATCCGGGACTAGCGGTTCCTACGAGCAGTACTTC. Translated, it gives CATKSGTSGSYEQYF.